The 17 T cell receptor beta chains listed next were all sequenced from one sample in a study of blood T cell repertoires in COVID-19 (dated by TCRdb to the early 2020s). The library was obtained by the immunoSEQ multiplex PCR assay. The table was pulled from immuneACCESS by TCRdb, which kept in-frame rearrangements only. Such tables lose some clones; where checked, under half of the loss comes from unresolved V genes, and the rest has no known cause. Within this sample are about 98,000 clones, with approximately 81% of them counted one time only. Approximately 11% of the sample is held by the ten biggest clonotypes. The sample comprised peripheral blood. These TCRs come from an elderly woman with acute or convalescent COVID-19.

V gene TRBV6-6 combines with J gene TRBJ1-5, with TRBD1 identical over 9 bases. Unmatched junction bases numbered 7, after V lost 7 bases and J lost 0 bases. Germline CDR1 is MNHNY and CDR2 is SVGAGI (reference sequence). There are 16 residues in the CDR3. CDR3 in amino acids: CASTKGTGYSNQPQHF. CDR3 nucleotides: TGTGCCAGCACCAAAGGGACAGGGTATAGCAATCAGCCCCAGCATTTT.

This chain connects TRBV2 to TRBJ1-5; 7 bases align to TRBD1. This CDR3 contains 15 residues. V lost 7 bases to trimming and J lost 3 bases; unmatched junction nucleotides: 9. CDR1 and CDR2 from the germline V gene are SNHLY and FYNNEI. The CDR3 DNA reads as TGTGCCAGCACGGGGTCGACAGGGATCAATCAGCCCCAGCATTTT. It translates to CASTGSTGINQPQHF.

The V gene is TRBV10-3, the J gene TRBJ1-1; D is uncertain. Germline V CDR1 and CDR2: ENHRY, SYGVKD. The V end lost 6 bases, the J end lost 0 bases, and 8 bases lay between the germline ends. This CDR3 contains 13 residues. CDR3 nucleotide sequence: TGTGCCATCAGACCCGACATGAACACTGAAGCTTTCTTT. Amino acid sequence: CAIRPDMNTEAFF.

The rearrangement links TRBV20-1 to TRBJ1-1; D may be TRBD1 (6 bases). Germline V gives CDR1 DFQATT, CDR2 SNEGSKA (reference sequence). The CDR3 runs 13 residues. Trimming left V 3 bases short and J 1 base short, with 9 bases between. The CDR3 sequence is CSASKQGNTEAFF. The CDR3 DNA reads as TGCAGTGCTAGTAAACAGGGGAACACTGAAGCTTTCTTT.

The chain employs TRBV11-2 and TRBJ1-2; 10 nucleotides align to TRBD1. There are 14 residues in the CDR3. The V gene end was trimmed by 5 bases and the J gene end by 8 bases; junction bases not matched to a gene: 8. Looked up from germline, CDR1 is SGHAT and CDR2 is FQNNGV. CDR3 protein: CASSPGQGERGYTF. The DNA of the CDR3 is TGTGCCAGCAGCCCAGGACAGGGGGAGCGAGGCTACACCTTC.

CDR3 sequence reads: CASSLDWGANQPQHF. The CDR3 DNA sequence: TGTGCCAGCAGCTTAGATTGGGGAGCGAATCAGCCCCAGCATTTT. The gene calls are TRBV7-9 and TRBJ1-5; D not resolved. Germline lookup yields CDR1 SEHNR and CDR2 FQNEAQ (reference sequence). V was trimmed by 1 base and J by 4 bases, leaving 11 bases between them. The CDR3 totals 15 residues.

In this sample, this clone turned up a few times. V and J are TRBV19 and TRBJ2-7; 10 positions match TRBD1. Per germline, CDR1 LNHDA and CDR2 SQIVND (reference sequence). The CDR3 covers 15 residues. V was clipped by 3 bases and J by 2 bases; unmatched bases: 4. CDR3 region: CASSIRGQGPYEQYF. The CDR3 nucleotides read TGTGCCAGTAGTATTAGGGGACAGGGGCCCTACGAGCAGTACTTC.

V and J are TRBV19 and TRBJ2-2, with 8 bases that match TRBD2. Trimming cost V 5 bases and J 5 bases; bases outside gene matches: 4. The germline V gene has CDR1 LNHDA and CDR2 SQIVND (reference sequence). There are 14 residues in the CDR3. This chain's CDR3 is CASSSQRGTGELFF. The DNA for the CDR3 is TGTGCCAGTAGTTCCCAGCGGGGGACCGGGGAGCTGTTTTTT. Combining the CDR3 with reference TRBV19 and TRBJ2-2 gives the whole variable domain DGGITQSPKYLFRKEGQNVTLSCEQNLNHDAMYWYRQDPGQGLRLIYYSQIVNDFQKGDIAEGYSVSREKKESFPLTVTSAQKNPTAFYLCASSSQRGTGELFFGEGSRLTVL.

The chain recombines TRBV20-1 with TRBJ1-1; 7 bases are shared with TRBD1. CDR3 size: 13 residues. V lost 3 bases to trimming and J lost 1 base; unmatched junction nucleotides: 2. The germline gives CDR1 DFQATT, CDR2 SNEGSKA (reference sequence). The CDR3: CSASYRGNTEAFF. As DNA, the CDR3 is TGCAGTGCTAGTTACAGGGGGAACACTGAAGCTTTCTTT.

The chain uses TRBV5-1 and TRBJ1-4; TRBD1 matches 8 bases. The V and J ends lost 4 bases and 8 bases, in that order; junction bases with no gene match: 4. Germline V gene data show CDR1 as SGHRS and CDR2 as YFSETQ. The CDR3 spans 13 residues. Written as DNA, the CDR3 is TGCGCCAGCAGCCTGGGGACAGGAGAAAAACTGTTTTTT. Translation: CASSLGTGEKLFF.

V gene TRBV21-1 combines with J gene TRBJ1-5; TRBD1 was called by the table and not checked on the DNA. TRBV21-1 is a recognized pseudogene. The CDR3 loop spans 14 amino acids. This CDR3 is CASSEYRGLRPQHF. In nucleotides, the CDR3 is TGTGCCAGCAGCGAATACAGGGGGCTCAGGCCCCAGCATTTT.

The chain employs TRBV3-1 (or the pseudogene TRBV3-2) and TRBJ1-3, with TRBD1 matching 10 bases. Germline V gives CDR1 LGHDT, CDR2 YNNKEL (reference sequence). This CDR3 has 18 amino acids. Losses at the gene ends were 0 bases for V and 0 bases for J; bases not matched to a gene: 5. The chain's CDR3 is CASSQEGTGAYSGNTIYF. Here the CDR3 DNA reads TGTGCCAGCAGCCAAGAGGGGACAGGGGCTTACTCTGGAAACACCATATATTTT.

The chain recombines TRBV5-4 with TRBJ1-4; TRBD1 might be the D (6 bases). Looked up from germline, CDR1 is SGHNT and CDR2 is YYREEE (reference sequence). V gave up 4 bases and J gave up 8 bases, with 18 bases separating them. CDR3 length: 15 residues. As DNA, the CDR3 is TGTGCCAGCAGCCGAACAGGGAGGGTCGAGGAAAAACTGTTTTTT. Translating it yields CASSRTGRVEEKLFF.

This chain connects TRBV4-3 to TRBJ1-1; D uncertain. Trimming stripped 4 bases from V and 1 base from J, with 7 bases between. The germline CDR1 and CDR2 sequences are LGHNA and YSLEER. CDR3 length: 13 amino acids. The CDR3 DNA is TGCGCCAGCAGCCTTAGTAGGAACACTGAAGCTTTCTTT. It yields the protein CASSLSRNTEAFF.

The chain uses TRBV12-5 and TRBJ1-6; 9 nucleotides align to TRBD1. The CDR3 runs to 17 residues. Losses at the gene ends were 5 bases for V and 9 bases for J; bases not matched to a gene: 14. Per germline, CDR1 LGHNT and CDR2 FRNRAP. This CDR3 is CASGSPRDRETTSPLHF. The CDR3 DNA reads as TGTGCTAGTGGTAGCCCCCGGGACAGGGAGACTACTTCACCCCTCCACTTT.

Concerning this clone: Additional DNA sequences in this sample encode the identical CDR3. J is TRBJ1-6 and V is TRBV6-2 or TRBV6-3; D may be TRBD1 (6 bases). This CDR3 has 15 amino acids. With 5 bases removed from V and 6 bases from J, the gap between germline ends came to 14 bases. Per the germline V gene, CDR1 is MNHEY and CDR2 is SVGEGT. Here the CDR3 DNA reads TGTGCCAGCAGTCTCCAGGACAGTTCTAATTCACCCCTCCACTTT. Translation: CASSLQDSSNSPLHF.

The chain employs TRBV5-4 and TRBJ1-1; TRBD1 agrees at 7 bases. The CDR3 is 14 residues long. With V trimmed by 4 bases and J by 0 bases, 3 bases remained unmatched. The germline V gene has CDR1 SGHNT and CDR2 YYREEE (reference sequence). The CDR3 spells CASSTQGMNTEAFF. DNA of the CDR3: TGTGCCAGCAGCACACAGGGGATGAACACTGAAGCTTTCTTT.